The 20 T cell receptor beta chains presented below share a single source sample, sequenced in a study of early T cells in non-severe SARS-CoV-2 infection. TCRdb itself ran the 5' RACE reads through MiXCR, one entry per CDR3 protein. The sample yields 53,000 or so distinct CDR3 sequences, less than 15% seen once. The sample consisted of whole blood, taken at baseline. The receptors derive from an adult who was a healthcare worker with PCR-confirmed SARS-CoV-2 infection or an uninfected control (not recorded which).

This clonotype was picked up many times. CDR3 protein: CASSGQAYGYTF. The CDR3 DNA is TGTGCCAGCAGCGGTCAGGCCTATGGCTACACCTTC. The rearrangement links TRBV2 to TRBJ1-2; no clear D. V gave up 6 bases and J gave up 4 bases, with 9 bases separating them. Germline V gives CDR1 SNHLY, CDR2 FYNNEI. CDR3 length: 12 residues.

This clonotype was counted a few times. The chain is built from TRBV11-2 and TRBJ2-7; weak D call: TRBD2 (6 bases). The CDR3 is made up of 14 amino acids. The germline V gene encodes CDR1 SGHAT and CDR2 FQNNGV. V gave up 6 bases and J gave up 0 bases, with 12 bases separating them. CDR3 coding DNA: TGTGCCAGCAGAGCAATAGCGGCCTCCTACGAGCAGTACTTC. Translated: CASRAIAASYEQYF.

V usage is TRBV2 and J usage is TRBJ2-5, with 7 bases that match TRBD1. Germline-derived CDR1 and CDR2 are SNHLY and FYNNEI. The junction had 5 bases not matched to a gene; V was cut back by 2 bases and J by 5 bases. CDR3 size: 14 residues. CDR3 bases: TGTGCCAGCAGTGAACAGGGGGTAACGGAGACCCAGTACTTC. It specifies CASSEQGVTETQYF.

This clonotype was recorded at least ten times. The rearrangement uses TRBV7-6 and TRBJ2-5; 7 bases agree with TRBD2. V lost 5 bases to trimming and J lost 4 bases; unmatched junction nucleotides: 10. Germline V CDR1 and CDR2: SGHVS, FNYEAQ. This CDR3 spans 15 amino acids. The DNA for the CDR3 is TGTGCCAGCAGCCCTACTAGCGTTGGGGGAGAGACCCAGTACTTC. This encodes CASSPTSVGGETQYF. Full variable domain (outside the CDR3, taken from reference TRBV7-6 and TRBJ2-5): GAGVSQSPRYKVTKRGQDVALRCDPISGHVSLYWYRQALGQGPEFLTYFNYEAQQDKSGLPNDRFSAERPEGSISTLTIQRTEQRDSAMYRCASSPTSVGGETQYFGPGTRLLVL.

This clonotype showed up just a few times. The chain employs TRBV28 and TRBJ2-7; 7 positions agree with TRBD1. Trimming removed 7 bases from V and 3 bases from J; junction bases left unmatched: 12. The CDR3 covers 15 residues. The germline V gene encodes CDR1 MDHEN and CDR2 SYDVKM. The CDR3 reads CASNPPGQSLYEQYF. CDR3 DNA: TGTGCCAGCAATCCTCCGGGACAGAGTCTCTACGAGCAGTACTTC.

V gene TRBV28 combines with J gene TRBJ2-7; D is uncertain. Trimming took 3 bases from V and 2 from J, leaving 8 bases between them. The CDR3 is 13 residues long. The germline V gene has CDR1 MDHEN and CDR2 SYDVKM. The CDR3, as DNA: TGTGCCAGCAGTTTGACGGTAGCCTACGAGCAGTACTTC. Its protein is CASSLTVAYEQYF.

At least ten counts were recorded for this clonotype. The rearrangement joins TRBV28 to TRBJ2-1, with D possibly being TRBD2 (6 bases). Germline V gene sequence: CDR1 MDHEN, CDR2 SYDVKM. The CDR3 runs to 18 residues. The V and J ends lost 5 bases and 0 bases respectively, with 20 bases between them. The CDR3 DNA follows: TGTGCCAGCAGTCTCCCCCCTCCACTAGCAGTCTCCTACAATGAGCAGTTCTTC. It specifies CASSLPPPLAVSYNEQFF.

This clonotype was seen a few times. The rearrangement links TRBV5-1 to TRBJ2-2, with no clear D. This CDR3 spans 13 amino acids. Germline CDR1 SGHRS, CDR2 YFSETQ. V lost 1 base to trimming and J lost 4 bases, with 5 bases between them. The CDR3 protein is CASSLMITGELFF. The CDR3 nucleotides read TGCGCCAGCAGCTTGATGATCACCGGGGAGCTGTTTTTT. Drawing the rest from reference TRBV5-1 and TRBJ2-2, the complete variable domain is KAGVTQTPRYLIKTRGQQVTLSCSPISGHRSVSWYQQTPGQGLQFLFEYFSETQRNKGNFPGRFSGRQFSNSRSEMNVSTLELGDSALYLCASSLMITGELFFGEGSRLTVL.

The chain has TRBV11-2 and TRBJ1-2; D call uncertain. This CDR3 region has 11 residues. The V end lost 1 base, the J end lost 7 bases, and 4 bases lay between the germline ends. Germline V gene data show CDR1 as SGHAT and CDR2 as FQNNGV. DNA of the CDR3: TGTGCCAGCAGCTTAGGAGGTGGCTACACCTTC. Translation: CASSLGGGYTF.

This clonotype was picked up a small number of times. This chain joins TRBV11-3 and TRBJ2-1; D remains unclear. Germline CDR1 reads SGHNT; CDR2 reads YENEEA. The V and J ends lost 3 bases and 14 bases respectively, with 11 bases between them. The CDR3 extends over 11 amino acids. Written as DNA, the CDR3 is TGTGCCAGCAGCTTTCGTCACGATGAGTTCTTC. It yields the protein CASSFRHDEFF. Variable domain in full (rest from reference TRBV11-3 and TRBJ2-1): EAGVVQSPRYKIIEKKQPVAFWCNPISGHNTLYWYLQNLGQGPELLIRYENEEAVDDSQLPKDRFSAERLKGVDSTLKIQPAELGDSAVYLCASSFRHDEFFGPGTRLTVL.

By frequency in the sample, this clonotype is medium-sized. The V gene is TRBV7-6, the J gene TRBJ2-1; D may correspond to TRBD1 or TRBD2 (5 bases each). CDR3 length: 13 amino acids. Germline V gene data show CDR1 as SGHVS and CDR2 as FNYEAQ. Deletions cut 3 bases from V and 9 bases from J, with 12 bases between. DNA for the CDR3: TGTGCCAGCAGCTTGGGGAGACAGAGTGAGCAGTTCTTC. Translated, it gives CASSLGRQSEQFF.

In its sample, this clonotype was seen a few times. In DNA form, the CDR3 reads TGTGCCAGCAGCTTAATCGTCGAGCAGTACTTC. As protein: CASSLIVEQYF. J is TRBJ2-7 and V is TRBV11-2; the D is unclear. From germline, CDR1 is SGHAT and CDR2 FQNNGV. This CDR3 contains 11 residues. V was clipped by 2 bases and J by 6 bases, with 5 bases between them.

The rearrangement links TRBV4-2 to TRBJ1-2; possibly TRBD1 for D (6 bases). Trimming pared 0 bases from V and 6 bases from J, leaving 14 bases between. The CDR3 has 15 residues. Germline V gene sequence: CDR1 LGHNA, CDR2 YNFKEQ. The DNA of the CDR3 is TGTGCCAGCAGCCAAGATGTAGCAGGGGAAAATGGCTACACCTTC. Protein: CASSQDVAGENGYTF.

This clonotype was detected a few times. The chain joins TRBV7-2 to TRBJ2-1; D call uncertain. The CDR3 length is 15 residues. V dropped 1 base and J dropped 3 bases, with 10 bases sitting between them. Germline V gives CDR1 SGHTA, CDR2 FQGNSA. As DNA, the CDR3 is TGTGCCAGCAGCTTAGAGGGCCTCCGCTACAATGAGCAGTTCTTC. Translating gives CASSLEGLRYNEQFF.

This clonotype has just a few counts. The chain recombines TRBV12-3 or TRBV12-4 with TRBJ1-6, with TRBD1 matching 8 bases. The CDR3 totals 15 residues. The ends lost 5 bases at V and 6 bases at J; junction bases unmatched: 6. The CDR3 loop is CASSPGQGINSPLHF. The CDR3, as DNA: TGTGCCAGCAGTCCCGGACAGGGTATTAATTCACCCCTCCACTTT.

A word on this clonotype: This sequence may be a read error, since a much larger clone differs from it by one base. Given the absence of the conserved phenylalanine or tryptophan at the CDR3 end, a read error is likely. J is TRBJ2-3 and V is TRBV7-2; 8 bases fit TRBD2. Germline lookup yields CDR1 SGHTA and CDR2 FQGNSA. The CDR3 spans 16 residues. With V trimmed by 4 bases and J by 6 bases, 12 bases remained unmatched. CDR3 coding DNA: TGTGCCAGCAGCTCACCGGTCGGGAGGGCCACTGATACGCAGTATTCT. Translating it yields CASSSPVGRATDTQYS.

The rearrangement joins TRBV18 to TRBJ1-1; no clear D gene. This CDR3 is built from 15 residues. Germline V gene lookup returns CDR1 KGHSH and CDR2 LQKENI. Trimming took 3 bases from V and 8 from J, leaving 19 bases between them. CDR3 sequence (DNA): TGTGCCAGCTCACCCCTCGGGTCAACCCTGTTGGAAGCTTTCTTT. Its protein product is CASSPLGSTLLEAFF.

This clonotype was recorded a few times. The V call is TRBV13, the J call TRBJ2-7; D unresolved. CDR1 is PRHDT and CDR2 is FYEKMQ in the germline V gene (reference sequence). V gave up 3 bases and J gave up 3 bases, with 9 bases separating them. This CDR3 spans 13 amino acids. The CDR3 DNA reads as TGTGCCAGCAGCTTGAGGTATGACTACGAGCAGTACTTC. It is translated as CASSLRYDYEQYF.

The CDR3 sequence is CASSPGLGRYEQYF. The CDR3, as DNA: TGTGCCAGCAGTCCGGGACTGGGACGTTACGAGCAGTACTTC. The chain is built from TRBV28 and TRBJ2-7; D might be TRBD2 (6 bases). V lost 5 bases and J 4 bases, leaving 15 bases between the germline ends. Germline V gene sequence: CDR1 MDHEN, CDR2 SYDVKM. This CDR3 region has 14 residues.

This clonotype was observed a few times. The rearrangement uses TRBV6-5 and TRBJ2-3; 9 bases are a match to TRBD2. Losses at the gene ends were 6 bases for V and 3 bases for J; bases not matched to a gene: 7. Germline CDR1 is MNHEY and CDR2 is SVGAGI. The CDR3 has 15 amino acids. The CDR3 nucleotides are TGTGCCAGCAGGGATAGCGGGAGAGAAACAGATACGCAGTATTTT. It yields the protein CASRDSGRETDTQYF.